This is a list of T cell receptor beta chains from one sample in a study of shared clonotypes between healthy human individuals. Sequencing used immunoSEQ multiplex PCR; TCRdb keeps in-frame clones, though not all of them. The top ten clones hold roughly 0.13% of a sample with about 2 million clones, 85% to 95% of them seen once. Sequencing was carried out using naive CD4+ T cells sorted from blood. All receptors come from a man aged 18 to 29 in good health. The CDR3 runs from the conserved cysteine through the conserved F or W. D genes are given only for firm matches. Clone size is stated in some rows and not others, as once, few, many or a class when expanded.

d_call	v_call	j_call	clone_size	cdr3_nt	cdr3_aa
.	TRBV4-3	TRBJ2-3	.	TGCGCCAGCAGCCTGAGCCCTCAAGGTCCCCCTACAGATACGCAGTATTTT	CASSLSPQGPPTDTQYF
TRBD1	TRBV29-1	TRBJ1-2	.	TGCAGCGTTGAACGACAGGGGGCGGGGTATGGCTACACCTTC	CSVERQGAGYGYTF
.	TRBV5-5	TRBJ1-1	.	TGTGCCAGCAGCTTTGCAGGGGAGAACACTGAAGCTTTCTTT	CASSFAGENTEAFF
.	TRBV4-1	TRBJ2-5	.	TGCGCCAGCAGCCACGACATGGAGACCCAGTACTTC	CASSHDMETQYF
.	TRBV9	TRBJ1-5	once	TGTGCCAGCAGCGGGACAGCTTCCTATCAGCCCCAGCATTTT	CASSGTASYQPQHF
TRBD2	TRBV7-8	TRBJ2-3	.	TGTGCCAGCAGCTCGAGACTAGCGGGAACCACAGATACGCAGTATTTT	CASSSRLAGTTDTQYF
.	TRBV20-1	TRBJ2-5	.	TGCAGTGCTAGAGTTCTGGAGACCCAGTACTTC	CSARVLETQYF
TRBD1	TRBV4-1	TRBJ1-4	.	TGCGCCAGCAGCCAAGGGGACAGGGTCGAAAAACTGTTTTTT	CASSQGDRVEKLFF
.	TRBV9	TRBJ2-3	.	TGTGCCAGCAGCGTAGCGGTGGGGAGGACAGATACGCAGTATTTT	CASSVAVGRTDTQYF
TRBD1	TRBV18	TRBJ1-2	.	TGTGCCAGCTCACCAGAGACAGGGAGTGGCTACACCTTC	CASSPETGSGYTF
.	TRBV6-1	TRBJ2-3	.	TGTGCCAGCTCCCCGGGGGGCCTGACAGATACGCAGTATTTT	CASSPGGLTDTQYF
.	TRBV5-1	TRBJ2-1	once	TGCGCCAGCAGCTTCGGAGGGGGAAATGAGCAGTTCTTC	CASSFGGGNEQFF
.	TRBV5-1	TRBJ2-1	.	TGCGCCAGGAAATTATACAATGAGCAGTTCTTC	CARKLYNEQFF
.	TRBV5-6	TRBJ2-2	.	TGTGCCAGCAGCTTGAGGAGGACAGAGATCGGGGAGCTGTTTTTT	CASSLRRTEIGELFF
TRBD1	TRBV5-6	TRBJ1-2	.	TGTGCCAGCAGCTTGATGTTGACAGGGGACTATGGCTACACCTTC	CASSLMLTGDYGYTF
.	TRBV6-6	TRBJ2-2	.	TGTGCCAGCAGCCAGCTAGCGTCCGGGGAGCTGTTTTTT	CASSQLASGELFF
.	TRBV4-1	TRBJ1-5	.	TGCGCCAGCAGCCCCTTTAGGGGTAGCAATCAGCCCCAGCATTTT	CASSPFRGSNQPQHF
.	TRBV29-1	TRBJ2-5	.	TGCAGCGCCGTCCATGCACAAGAGACCCAGTACTTC	CSAVHAQETQYF
TRBD1	TRBV6-5	TRBJ1-5	once	TGTGCCAGCAGCGATACAGGGGGCTTCAATCAGCCCCAGCATTTT	CASSDTGGFNQPQHF
.	TRBV28	TRBJ1-2	.	TGTGCCAGCAGTTTAGCGGGGGGCCTCTATGGCTACACCTTC	CASSLAGGLYGYTF
.	TRBV5-4	TRBJ2-5	.	TGTGCCAGCAGCTTGGACTGGGGAGAGACCCAGTACTTC	CASSLDWGETQYF
.	TRBV7-9	TRBJ1-3	once	TGTGCCAGCAGCCCAGGGGAGATGAGTGGAAACACCATATATTTT	CASSPGEMSGNTIYF
.	TRBV28	TRBJ2-7	.	TGTGCCGTGGAGGACAGACGCTCCTACGAGCAGTACTTC	CAVEDRRSYEQYF
.	TRBV18	TRBJ1-3	once	TGTGCCAGCTCACCACTGGACGGGAGCTCTGGAAACACCATATATTTT	CASSPLDGSSGNTIYF
.	TRBV2	TRBJ1-5	many	TGTGCCAGCGGGCTAACTCAGCCCCAGCATTTT	CASGLTQPQHF
.	TRBV20-1	TRBJ2-3	.	TGCAGTCCTAGGGGTGTCGATACGCAGTATTTT	CSPRGVDTQYF
.	TRBV18	TRBJ1-1	.	TGTGCCAGCTCACCACCGAATAGGGGTAAGGCTTTCTTT	CASSPPNRGKAFF
TRBD2	TRBV5-6	TRBJ2-7	.	TGTGCCAGCAGCCTTCCGGGAGGGGATCGGTCCTACGAGCAGTACTTC	CASSLPGGDRSYEQYF
.	TRBV9	TRBJ2-3	.	TGTGCCAGCAGCGTAGGAGGATTTACAGATACGCAGTATTTT	CASSVGGFTDTQYF
.	TRBV27	TRBJ2-5	.	TGTGCCAGCAGTACAGGGCCTGTGGAGACCCAGTACTTC	CASSTGPVETQYF
.	TRBV6-6	TRBJ2-2	.	TGTGCCAGCAACCTGGACGGACCTCCCGAGCTGTTTTTT	CASNLDGPPELFF
TRBD2	TRBV5-1	TRBJ2-7	.	TGCGCCAGCAGCCGTAGCGGGGACCGAACCTACGAGCAGTACTTC	CASSRSGDRTYEQYF
.	TRBV10-3	TRBJ1-2	.	TGTGCCATCAGTGATTCAGAATATGGCTACACCTTC	CAISDSEYGYTF
.	TRBV9	TRBJ1-4	.	TGTGCCAGCAGCGTTAGGGCCTCTGCAACTAATGAAAAACTGTTTTTT	CASSVRASATNEKLFF
TRBD1	TRBV4-2	TRBJ2-7	once	TGTGCCAGCAGGGAACAGGGGTCCTCGACGAGGGAGCAGTACTTC	CASREQGSSTREQYF
.	TRBV4-1	TRBJ2-7	.	TGCGCCAGCAGCCAAGATGGGTGGTACGAGCAGTACTTC	CASSQDGWYEQYF
.	TRBV6-5	TRBJ2-7	once	TGTGCCAGCAGTTCCCCGGGACGTTCCTACGAGCAGTACTTC	CASSSPGRSYEQYF
.	TRBV30	TRBJ1-6	.	TGTGCCTGGAGTGTAACCGGATATATCTATAATTCACCCCTCCACTTT	CAWSVTGYIYNSPLHF
.	TRBV7-3	TRBJ2-5	.	TGTGCCATCGAAGATGGACAGGGAGGGTACCAAGAGACCCAGTACTTC	CAIEDGQGGYQETQYF
.	TRBV5-4	TRBJ1-4	.	TGTGCCAGCAGCTTACGGGAGGCGGGCGAAAAACTGTTTTTT	CASSLREAGEKLFF
.	TRBV7-3	TRBJ2-6	.	TGTGCCAGCAGCTTACGGGGACCTGGGGCCAACGTCCTGACTTTC	CASSLRGPGANVLTF
.	TRBV4-2	TRBJ2-2	.	TGTGCCAGCAGCCAGCCTACGGAAACCGGGGAGCTGTTTTTT	CASSQPTETGELFF
TRBD1	TRBV7-2	TRBJ2-2	.	TGTGCCAGCAGCTTGCAGGGGGATAACACCGGGGAGCTGTTTTTT	CASSLQGDNTGELFF
.	TRBV30	TRBJ2-2	many	TGTGCCTGGAGTGTAGTGAGTTCCGGGGAGCTGTTTTTT	CAWSVVSSGELFF
.	TRBV9	TRBJ1-2	.	TGTGCCAGCAGCCCACGACATGACGACTATGGCTACACCTTC	CASSPRHDDYGYTF
.	TRBV6-1	TRBJ1-2	once	TGTGCCAGCAGGACAGGTTTTAACTATGGCTACACCTTC	CASRTGFNYGYTF
.	TRBV6-1	TRBJ2-7	.	TGTGCCAGCAGTACGAACAGGGTTTCCTACGAGCAGTACTTC	CASSTNRVSYEQYF
.	TRBV30	TRBJ1-5	.	TGTGCCTGGAGTCCGACCACCGGGCAGCCCCAGCATTTT	CAWSPTTGQPQHF
.	TRBV9	TRBJ1-3	.	TGTGCCAGCAGCGTTATAAGTTCCGGAAACACCATATATTTT	CASSVISSGNTIYF
TRBD2	TRBV6-5	TRBJ2-1	.	TGTGCCAGCAGGTCGGGACTAGAGCAGTTCTTC	CASRSGLEQFF
TRBD2	TRBV7-9	TRBJ2-7	.	TGTGCCAGCAGCTTAGTCCTAGCGGGAATTCACGAGCAGTACTTC	CASSLVLAGIHEQYF
TRBD2	TRBV11-2	TRBJ2-7	.	TGTGCCAGCAGCTCCCCTAGCGGGGCTTACCAGCAGTACTTC	CASSSPSGAYQQYF
.	TRBV19	TRBJ2-7	.	TGTGCCAGTAGTAGAGACAGCCTGAGCTCCTACGAGCAGTACTTC	CASSRDSLSSYEQYF
.	TRBV18	TRBJ2-2	.	TGTGCCAGCTCACTTAACCAGGATAGCACCGGGGAGCTGTTTTTT	CASSLNQDSTGELFF
.	TRBV29-1	TRBJ1-2	.	TGCAGCGTTGAAGTGAGAGGTTTTAACTATGGCTACACCTTC	CSVEVRGFNYGYTF